The T cell receptor beta chain described here comes from a study of CD8+ T cells in alopecia areata. On the study more broadly: Tofacitinib was taken orally by treated patients, and the dose was 5 to 10 mg twice daily. Overall study findings and caveats: Lesional tissue from the scalp (especially in alopecia totalis/universalis) showed higher clonality than normal scalp.

Treatment of the sample: oral pan-JAK inhibitor, 5-10 mg twice daily. Peripheral blood, together with lesional scalp punch biopsies, was collected from alopecia areata patients. There are 15 residues in the CDR3. The V gene's germline CDR1 is SGHTA and CDR2 FQGNSA. About this clone itself: Its specificity is unknown.

Following extraction, RNA underwent reverse transcription to cDNA, which served as the sequencing template. The method was immunoSEQ multiplex PCR; TCRdb's version includes in-frame clones alone and lacks a portion of them. The sample carries about 200,000 clones, 60% to 70% recorded once. The source was CD4+ T cells sorted from blood, collected at week 4, from a patient treated with tofacitinib. The clonotype originates from a human donor with alopecia areata. V gene TRBV7-2 combines with J gene TRBJ2-5, with 8 bases that match TRBD2. CDR3 in DNA: TGTGCTAAGAGCAGGGTAGCGGGACCGGAAGAGACCCAGTACTTC. Translation: CAKSRVAGPEETQYF.